Listed here is a single TCR beta chain. The antigen is unknown. The data are from a study of OX40 agonist ivuxolimab in advanced cancers. About the research overall: Intravenous ivuxolimab at 0.01 to 10 mg/kg was given to patients every 2 weeks.

TCRdb's table, derived via immunoSEQ multiplex PCR, lists solely in-frame clones and lacks some. The sample yields approximately 41,000 clones, more than 75% seen once. General study results and limits: More expanded clones were found, on average, in CD8+ than in CD4+ T cells.

This TCR was sampled from an adult with an advanced solid tumor such as melanoma, head and neck, liver or kidney cancer. This specimen consisted of CD4+ or CD8+ T cells sorted from blood, obtained in a trial of the OX40 agonist ivuxolimab.

CDR3 nucleotides: TGTGCCAGCAGTGCCCTGCGGGGGAACACTGAAGCTTTCTTT. This codes for CASSALRGNTEAFF. The chain recombines TRBV6-1 with TRBJ1-1; D not resolved. The CDR3 spans 14 residues. V lost 4 bases and J 1 base, leaving 10 bases between the germline ends. Germline-derived CDR1 and CDR2 are MNHNS and SASEGT.